A selection of T cell receptor beta chains follows, all from one sample in a study of T cells in Graves' hyperthyroidism and ophthalmopathy. Each CDR3 protein is one row after TCRdb ran MiXCR on the multiplex PCR reads. Seen here are about 420,000 distinct CDR3 sequences, more than 15% observed once, and the top ten hold 14%. Sequenced input: blood. Source of these receptors: a woman younger than 30 with Graves' hyperthyroidism. The CDR3 runs from the conserved cysteine through the conserved F or W. Each record gives: J gene, clone size, V gene, D gene, CDR3 DNA, CDR3 protein. D genes are given only for firm matches. Clone size, where shown, is once, few, many, or a class for clones that have expanded.

J: TRBJ2-7
size: many
V: TRBV28
D: NA
DNA: TGTGCCAGCAGTTCCCCGTGGGCAGATCGGACGAGGGAGCAGTACTTC
CDR3: CASSSPWADRTREQYF

J: TRBJ2-7
size: many
V: TRBV6-2/TRBV6-3
D: NA
DNA: TGTGCCAGCAGTTACTCGGGCAGGGAGGCCACCTACGAGCAGTACTTC
CDR3: CASSYSGREATYEQYF

J: TRBJ2-7
size: NA
V: TRBV14
D: NA
DNA: TGTGCCAGCAGCCAAGATCTTGCAGGGGGGGCACAATACTTC
CDR3: CASSQDLAGGAQYF

J: TRBJ2-7
size: few
V: TRBV4-1
D: TRBD2
DNA: TGCGCCAGCAGCGCTACTAGCGGGAGCTACGAGCAGTACTTC
CDR3: CASSATSGSYEQYF

J: TRBJ2-3
size: many
V: TRBV12-3/TRBV12-4
D: TRBD2
DNA: TGTGCCAGCAGTTTCTTGGTAACGGCCCTAGCGGGGGTCACCTTAGGCACAGATACGCAGTATTTT
CDR3: CASSFLVTALAGVTLGTDTQYF

J: TRBJ2-7
size: NA
V: TRBV6-1
D: NA
DNA: TGTGCCAGCAAACGAGAGTCAGCGTACGAGCAGTACTTC
CDR3: CASKRESAYEQYF

J: TRBJ2-5
size: NA
V: TRBV20-1
D: NA
DNA: TGCAGTGCCCAACCGGGAAGTGAGATCCAGTACTTC
CDR3: CSAQPGSEIQYF

J: TRBJ2-1
size: NA
V: TRBV12-3/TRBV12-4
D: TRBD2
DNA: TGTGCCGGACGGGGAGCGGGGAGATACAATGAGCAGTTCTTC
CDR3: CAGRGAGRYNEQFF

J: TRBJ1-2
size: NA
V: TRBV7-2
D: NA
DNA: TGTGCCAGCAGTGAGGGGGGTGGAGGGACTTCTTATGGCTACACCTTC
CDR3: CASSEGGGGTSYGYTF

J: TRBJ1-5
size: few
V: TRBV20-1
D: NA
DNA: TGCAGTGCTAGAGGGGGCAGGGGACACAGTCAGCCCCAGCATTTT
CDR3: CSARGGRGHSQPQHF

J: TRBJ2-7
size: many
V: TRBV28
D: NA
DNA: TGTGCCAGTACTACAGGGATCGCCTACGAGCAGTACTTC
CDR3: CASTTGIAYEQYF

J: TRBJ1-2
size: many
V: TRBV3-1
D: TRBD1
DNA: TGTGCCAGCAGCCAAGGGGACAGGCGTCTCTATGGCTACACCTTC
CDR3: CASSQGDRRLYGYTF

J: TRBJ2-2
size: few
V: TRBV12-3/TRBV12-4
D: TRBD2
DNA: TGTGCCAGCAGTCCCCCTGGACTAGCGGGGGGGCGCGGGGAGCTGTTTTTT
CDR3: CASSPPGLAGGRGELFF

J: TRBJ1-1
size: many
V: TRBV28
D: NA
DNA: TGTGCCAGCAGTTCCTCCGGCGTGGGAGCTTTCTTT
CDR3: CASSSSGVGAFF

J: TRBJ1-3
size: NA
V: TRBV25-1
D: NA
DNA: TGTGCCAGCAGTGCGGGCAGCCAGAGAAACACCATATATTTT
CDR3: CASSAGSQRNTIYF

J: TRBJ1-2
size: many
V: TRBV7-9
D: TRBD1
DNA: TGTGCCAGCAGCTTCGAGGACAAAAGGGGGCGGACTTGGGATGGCTACACCTTC
CDR3: CASSFEDKRGRTWDGYTF

J: TRBJ1-5
size: NA
V: TRBV4-2
D: NA
DNA: TGTGCCAGCAGCCAAGATTTCGGGGGGTCGGGTCAGCCCCAGCATTTT
CDR3: CASSQDFGGSGQPQHF

J: TRBJ2-5
size: NA
V: TRBV12-3/TRBV12-4
D: TRBD2
DNA: TGTGCCAGCAGTTTAATAGAGCGGGAGGGCCACGAGACCCAGTACTTC
CDR3: CASSLIEREGHETQYF

J: TRBJ1-1
size: NA
V: TRBV20-1
D: NA
DNA: TGCAGTGCTTTAAGGGCCGGCCGAGGGAACACTGAAGCTTTCTTT
CDR3: CSALRAGRGNTEAFF

J: TRBJ1-2
size: few
V: TRBV7-8
D: NA
DNA: TGTGCCAGCAGCTACAAAACAGGGACCGGCTACACCTTC
CDR3: CASSYKTGTGYTF